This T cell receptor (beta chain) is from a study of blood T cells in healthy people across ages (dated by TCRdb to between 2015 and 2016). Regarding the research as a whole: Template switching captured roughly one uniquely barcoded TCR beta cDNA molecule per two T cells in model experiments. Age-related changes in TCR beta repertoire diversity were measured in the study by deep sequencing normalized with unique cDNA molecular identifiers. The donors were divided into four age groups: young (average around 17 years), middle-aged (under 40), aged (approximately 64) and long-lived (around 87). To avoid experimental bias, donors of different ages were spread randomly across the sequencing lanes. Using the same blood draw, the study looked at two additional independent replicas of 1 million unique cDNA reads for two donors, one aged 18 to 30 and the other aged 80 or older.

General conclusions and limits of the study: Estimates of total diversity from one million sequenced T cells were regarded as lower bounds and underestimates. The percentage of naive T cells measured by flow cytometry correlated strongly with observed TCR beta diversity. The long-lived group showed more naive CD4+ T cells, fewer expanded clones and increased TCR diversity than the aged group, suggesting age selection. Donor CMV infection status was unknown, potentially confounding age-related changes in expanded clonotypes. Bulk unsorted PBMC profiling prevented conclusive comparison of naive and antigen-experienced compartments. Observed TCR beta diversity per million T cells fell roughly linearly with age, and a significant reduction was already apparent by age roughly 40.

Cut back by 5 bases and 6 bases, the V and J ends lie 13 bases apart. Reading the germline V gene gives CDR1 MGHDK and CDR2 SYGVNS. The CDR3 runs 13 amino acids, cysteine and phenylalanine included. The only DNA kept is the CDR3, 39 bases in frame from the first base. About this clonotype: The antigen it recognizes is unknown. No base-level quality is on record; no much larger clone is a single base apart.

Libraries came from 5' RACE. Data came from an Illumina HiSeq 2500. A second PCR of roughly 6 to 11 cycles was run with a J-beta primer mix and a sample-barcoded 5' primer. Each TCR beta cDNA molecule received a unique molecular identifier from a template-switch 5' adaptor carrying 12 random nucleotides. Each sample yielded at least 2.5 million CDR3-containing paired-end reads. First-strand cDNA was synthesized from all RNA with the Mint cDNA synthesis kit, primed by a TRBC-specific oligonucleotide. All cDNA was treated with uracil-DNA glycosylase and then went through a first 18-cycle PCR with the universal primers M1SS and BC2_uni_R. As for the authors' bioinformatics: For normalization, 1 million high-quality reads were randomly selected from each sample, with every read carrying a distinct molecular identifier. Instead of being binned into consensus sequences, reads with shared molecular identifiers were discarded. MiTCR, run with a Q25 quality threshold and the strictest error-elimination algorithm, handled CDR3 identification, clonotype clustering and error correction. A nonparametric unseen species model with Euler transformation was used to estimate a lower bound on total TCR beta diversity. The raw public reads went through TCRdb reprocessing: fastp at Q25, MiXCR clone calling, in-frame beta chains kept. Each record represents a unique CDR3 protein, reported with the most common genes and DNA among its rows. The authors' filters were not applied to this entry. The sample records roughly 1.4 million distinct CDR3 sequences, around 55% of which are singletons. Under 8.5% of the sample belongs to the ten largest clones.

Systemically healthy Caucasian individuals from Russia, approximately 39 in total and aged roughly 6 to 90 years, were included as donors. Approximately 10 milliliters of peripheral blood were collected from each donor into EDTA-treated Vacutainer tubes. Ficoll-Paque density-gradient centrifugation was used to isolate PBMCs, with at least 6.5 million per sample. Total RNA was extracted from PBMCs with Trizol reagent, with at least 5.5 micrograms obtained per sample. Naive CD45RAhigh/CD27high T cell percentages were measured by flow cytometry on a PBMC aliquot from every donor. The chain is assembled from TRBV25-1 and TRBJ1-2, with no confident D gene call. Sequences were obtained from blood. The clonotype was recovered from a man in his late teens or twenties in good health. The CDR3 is CASSKPGPHGYTF. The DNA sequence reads TGTGCCAGCAGTAAACCGGGCCCTCATGGCTACACCTTC.